These 27 T cell receptor beta chains came from one sample sequenced in a study of memory CD4+ T cells and cytomegalovirus serostatus. The method was immunoSEQ multiplex PCR; TCRdb's version includes in-frame clones alone and lacks a portion of them. The sample yields just under 40,000 clones, around 78% seen once. The sort gate was single viable CD3+CD4+CD8-CD45RO+ cells for memory CD4+ T cells. The source material was memory CD4+ T cells from blood. Receptors were obtained from an adult in good health and CMV-seronegative.

V and J are TRBV9 and TRBJ1-1; 8 positions agree with TRBD1. The CDR3 spans 15 residues. CDR1 is SGDLS and CDR2 is YYNGEE in the germline V gene. Unmatched junction bases numbered 8, after V lost 4 bases and J lost 3 bases. CDR3 in amino acids: CASSPRDRRDTEAFF. DNA for the CDR3: TGTGCCAGCAGCCCACGGGACAGGCGGGACACTGAAGCTTTCTTT. Full variable domain (missing parts from reference TRBV9 and TRBJ1-1): DSGVTQTPKHLITATGQRVTLRCSPRSGDLSVYWYQQSLDQGLQFLIQYYNGEERAKGNILERFSAQQFPDLHSELNLSSLELGDSALYFCASSPRDRRDTEAFFGQGTRLTVV.

This chain joins TRBV30 and TRBJ2-2; perhaps TRBD1 as D (6 bases). Germline CDR1 GTSNPN, CDR2 SVGIG (reference sequence). This CDR3 comprises 17 residues. V was pared by 2 bases and J by 0 bases, with 16 bases between. CDR3 DNA sequence: TGTGCCTGGAGTAGGGGGACGTCTCCCGCGAACACCGGGGAGCTGTTTTTT. Translation: CAWSRGTSPANTGELFF.

In its sample, this clone was seen a few times. V is TRBV5-6 and J is TRBJ2-3, with a tentative D call TRBD2 (5 bases). V was trimmed by 3 bases and J by 4 bases, leaving 21 bases between them. Germline loops: CDR1 SGHDT, CDR2 YYEEEE. This CDR3 is 17 amino acids long. CDR3 in amino acids: CASSSQITLAPSDTQYF. The CDR3 region has the DNA TGTGCCAGCAGCTCCCAAATCACCCTAGCACCATCAGATACGCAGTATTTT.

The V and J genes are TRBV6-1 and TRBJ1-4, with a weak D call TRBD1 (5 bases). Germline assignment: CDR1 MNHNS and CDR2 SASEGT. V dropped 2 bases and J dropped 8 bases, with 12 bases sitting between them. The CDR3 has 14 amino acids. This chain's CDR3 is CASSEMGLGEKLFF. In nucleotides, the CDR3 is TGTGCCAGCAGTGAAATGGGACTTGGGGAAAAACTGTTTTTT.

The chain is built from TRBV6-5 and TRBJ1-2, with 10 bases that match TRBD1. Germline V gene lookup returns CDR1 MNHEY and CDR2 SVGAGI. Unmatched junction bases numbered 12, after V lost 6 bases and J lost 8 bases. CDR3 length equals 15 residues. CDR3 coding DNA: TGTGCCAGCAGGCCTCCGACAGGGGGCCTAGTAGGCTACACCTTC. This sequence encodes CASRPPTGGLVGYTF.

The J gene is TRBJ2-6, the V gene TRBV25-1, with 7 bases fitting TRBD1. CDR3 length: 17 residues. The ends lost 4 bases at V and 0 bases at J; junction bases unmatched: 6. From germline, CDR1 is MGHDK and CDR2 SYGVNS. CDR3 amino acids: CASSGAQGTSGANVLTF. The CDR3 nucleotides read TGTGCCAGCAGTGGGGCACAGGGGACCTCTGGGGCCAACGTCCTGACTTTC. Full variable domain (rest looked up from reference TRBV25-1 and TRBJ2-6): EADIYQTPRYLVIGTGKKITLECSQTMGHDKMYWYQQDPGMELHLIHYSYGVNSTEKGDLSSESTVSRIRTEHFPLTLESARPSHTSQYLCASSGAQGTSGANVLTFGAGSRLTVL.

The chain recombines TRBV18 with TRBJ1-5, with no clear D. CDR3 length: 15 amino acids. Germline-derived CDR1 and CDR2 are KGHSH and LQKENI. Trimming removed 6 bases from V and 0 bases from J, with 12 bases in between. The CDR3 DNA is TGTGCCAGCTCCCCGATCGCCGGTAGCAATCAGCCCCAGCATTTT. It is translated as CASSPIAGSNQPQHF.

The rearrangement links TRBV27 to TRBJ2-7; 12 bases agree with TRBD2. V trimming: 5 bases; J trimming: 3 bases; junction bases outside the gene matches: 5. Germline CDR1 is MNHEY and CDR2 is SMNVEV (reference sequence). CDR3 length equals 15 residues. This CDR3 is CASSRTSGVGYEQYF. The CDR3, as DNA: TGTGCCAGCAGTCGGACTAGCGGGGTAGGCTACGAGCAGTACTTC.

The chain is built from TRBV19 and TRBJ1-3; 8 bases fit TRBD1. Germline CDR1 and CDR2: LNHDA and SQIVND (reference sequence). Unmatched junction bases numbered 4, after V lost 3 bases and J lost 3 bases. The CDR3 loop spans 15 amino acids. The CDR3 here is CASSMDRDGGNTIYF. CDR3 nucleotide sequence: TGTGCCAGTAGTATGGACAGGGACGGTGGAAACACCATATATTTT.

The J gene is TRBJ1-2, the V gene TRBV7-9; no clear D. Germline-derived CDR1 and CDR2 are SEHNR and FQNEAQ (reference sequence). V lost 5 bases and J lost 4, with 8 bases in between. CDR3 length: 12 amino acids. The CDR3 region has the DNA TGTGCCAGCAGCCAGGCGGGCTATGGCTACACCTTC. Translation gives CASSQAGYGYTF. The full variable domain, rest sourced from reference TRBV7-9 and TRBJ1-2, is DTGVSQNPRHKITKRGQNVTFRCDPISEHNRLYWYRQTLGQGPEFLTYFQNEAQLEKSRLLSDRFSAERPKGSFSTLEIQRTEQGDSAMYLCASSQAGYGYTFGSGTRLTVV.

The genes are TRBV7-3 and TRBJ1-3; no reliable D call. CDR1 is SGHTA, CDR2 FQGTGA, per germline. V lost 7 bases and J lost 0, with 4 bases in between. The length of the CDR3 is 12 residues. The CDR3 DNA reads TGTGCCAGCACCCTCTCTGGAAACACCATATATTTT. Amino acid sequence: CASTLSGNTIYF.

This clone was picked up a small number of times. The chain joins TRBV20-1 to TRBJ1-1, with D unresolved. Germline V gene sequence: CDR1 DFQATT, CDR2 SNEGSKA (reference sequence). V lost 3 bases to trimming and J lost 1 base, with 3 bases between them. The CDR3 length is 11 residues. As DNA, the CDR3 is TGCAGTGCTAGCGAGAACACTGAAGCTTTCTTT. Translated: CSASENTEAFF.

This chain links TRBV30 with TRBJ2-2; D perhaps matches TRBD1 (6 bases). The CDR3 sequence is 15 residues long. Per germline, CDR1 GTSNPN and CDR2 SVGIG (reference sequence). Deletions cut 3 bases from V and 3 bases from J, with 14 bases between. CDR3 region: CAWRKGTRDTGELFF. CDR3 DNA: TGTGCCTGGAGGAAGGGGACACGGGACACCGGGGAGCTGTTTTTT.

The chain employs TRBV5-8 and TRBJ1-5; D gene ambiguous. Per the germline V gene, CDR1 is SGHTS and CDR2 is YDEGEE. This CDR3 is built from 15 residues. V was shortened by 2 bases and J by 6 bases, with 15 bases between the two germline ends. This chain's CDR3 is CASSLTASRSQPQHF. DNA of the CDR3: TGTGCCAGCAGCTTAACGGCCAGTAGAAGTCAGCCCCAGCATTTT.

This clone occurred once. The chain links TRBV15 to TRBJ1-2; 7 bases line up with TRBD1. CDR3 length: 15 residues. Germline lookup yields CDR1 LNHNV and CDR2 YYDKDF (reference sequence). J was trimmed by 0 bases and V by 8 bases; bases with no gene match: 9. This CDR3 is CATSEGAASNYGYTF. Here the CDR3 DNA reads TGTGCCACCTCAGAGGGGGCAGCCTCTAACTATGGCTACACCTTC.

The genes are TRBV5-1 and TRBJ1-2; 9 nucleotides match TRBD1. V gave up 2 bases and J gave up 7 bases; unmatched junction bases: 9. The CDR3 sequence is 15 residues long. Germline assignment: CDR1 SGHRS and CDR2 YFSETQ. CDR3 nucleotide sequence: TGCGCCAGCAGCTTCGCCGGGACAGGGAAGGTTGGCTACACCTTC. Encoded protein: CASSFAGTGKVGYTF.

The chain uses TRBV10-3 and TRBJ1-2; D is undetermined. Per the germline V gene, CDR1 is ENHRY and CDR2 is SYGVKD. V was trimmed by 3 bases and J by 4 bases, leaving 3 bases between them. The CDR3 covers 11 residues. The CDR3 coding sequence is TGTGCCATCAGTGATAGCTATGGCTACACCTTC. It yields the protein CAISDSYGYTF.

V usage is TRBV6-1 and J usage is TRBJ2-7; unclear D gene. The CDR3 loop spans 13 amino acids. V shed 3 bases and J shed 3 bases, with 9 bases lying between them. Germline lookup yields CDR1 MNHNS and CDR2 SASEGT. The CDR3 loop reads CASSENYGYEQYF. For the CDR3, the DNA is TGTGCCAGCAGTGAGAACTACGGCTACGAGCAGTACTTC.

The J gene is TRBJ1-4, the V gene TRBV19; D may be TRBD1 (5 bases). V was pared by 2 bases and J by 7 bases, with 29 bases between. The CDR3 contains 20 residues. Germline V gene lookup returns CDR1 LNHDA and CDR2 SQIVND (reference sequence). CDR3: CASSINLRQGRLWGREKLFF. The CDR3 DNA reads as TGTGCCAGTAGTATAAATCTCCGGCAGGGACGACTTTGGGGACGTGAAAAACTGTTTTTT.

This chain joins TRBV7-2 and TRBJ1-2; 12 bases agree with TRBD1. J was trimmed by 8 bases and V by 5 bases; bases with no gene match: 9. The V gene's germline CDR1 is SGHTA and CDR2 FQGNSA. This CDR3 is 15 amino acids long. The CDR3 loop is CASSVPGQGARGYTF. DNA of the CDR3: TGTGCCAGCAGCGTCCCGGGACAGGGGGCGCGGGGCTACACCTTC.

This chain connects TRBV5-8 to TRBJ2-3; 7 bases are a match to TRBD2. Germline values: CDR1 SGHTS, CDR2 YDEGEE. V dropped 4 bases and J dropped 4; count of bases not matched to a gene: 15. The length of the CDR3 is 17 residues. This chain's CDR3 is CASSPILAGIGSDTQYF. In DNA, the CDR3 is TGTGCCAGCAGCCCTATCTTAGCGGGCATTGGGTCAGATACGCAGTATTTT. Using reference TRBV5-8 and TRBJ2-3 for the parts outside the CDR3, the full variable domain is EAGVTQSPTHLIKTRGQQATLRCSPISGHTSVYWYQQALGLGLQFLLWYDEGEERNRGNFPPRFSGRQFPNYSSELNVNALELEDSALYLCASSPILAGIGSDTQYFGPGTRLTVL.

CDR3 loop: CASSQGQGGIYGYTF. The CDR3, as DNA: TGTGCCAGCAGCCAAGGTCAGGGTGGGATCTATGGCTACACCTTC. This rearrangement joins TRBV4-2 to TRBJ1-2, with D possibly matching TRBD1 (5 bases). The CDR3 spans 15 residues. Germline V gives CDR1 LGHNA, CDR2 YNFKEQ. Between the trimmed V and J ends, which lost 1 base and 4 bases, there was a span of 13 bases.

The J gene is TRBJ2-7, the V gene TRBV6-1; 7 bases line up with TRBD2. Germline lookup yields CDR1 MNHNS and CDR2 SASEGT. Trimming removed 4 bases from V and 0 bases from J; junction bases left unmatched: 0. The CDR3 runs to 13 residues. The CDR3 spells CASSASGSYEQYF. The CDR3 nucleotides read TGTGCCAGCAGTGCTAGCGGCTCCTACGAGCAGTACTTC.

The rearrangement links TRBV30 to TRBJ1-2; 8 nucleotides line up with TRBD1. The CDR3 is made up of 14 amino acids. The germline V gene has CDR1 GTSNPN and CDR2 SVGIG (reference sequence). The trim removed 1 base at V and 6 bases at J, leaving 7 bases unmatched. CDR3 in DNA: TGTGCCTGGAGTGCAGACAGGGGAGGGAATGGCTACACCTTC. Encoded protein: CAWSADRGGNGYTF.

This clone was seen only a few times. This chain connects TRBV4-1 to TRBJ1-5; no firm D call. Germline values: CDR1 MGHRA, CDR2 YSYEKL. Trimming pared 0 bases from V and 2 bases from J, leaving 11 bases between. The CDR3 loop spans 16 amino acids. The CDR3 DNA sequence: TGCGCCAGCAGCCAAGACGAGGGAAGGGGCAATCAGCCCCAGCATTTT. It is translated as CASSQDEGRGNQPQHF.

V is TRBV15 and J is TRBJ2-4; tentatively, D is TRBD1 (6 bases). CDR1 is LNHNV and CDR2 is YYDKDF in the germline V gene (reference sequence). The V gene lost 0 bases and the J gene lost 6 bases, with 9 bases spanning the gap. This CDR3 contains 14 residues. DNA of the CDR3: TGTGCCACCAGCAGAGAGGGGGCCTTAAACATTCAGTACTTC. This sequence encodes CATSREGALNIQYF.

The chain couples TRBV19 to TRBJ2-1; 7 nucleotides agree with TRBD1. The CDR3 totals 14 residues. From germline, CDR1 is LNHDA and CDR2 SQIVND (reference sequence). After removal of 3 bases from V and 6 bases from J, the junction contained 5 bases not matched to a gene. The CDR3 DNA is TGTGCCAGTAGTATTGAGGGGGCGATCAATGAGCAGTTCTTC. Amino acids: CASSIEGAINEQFF.